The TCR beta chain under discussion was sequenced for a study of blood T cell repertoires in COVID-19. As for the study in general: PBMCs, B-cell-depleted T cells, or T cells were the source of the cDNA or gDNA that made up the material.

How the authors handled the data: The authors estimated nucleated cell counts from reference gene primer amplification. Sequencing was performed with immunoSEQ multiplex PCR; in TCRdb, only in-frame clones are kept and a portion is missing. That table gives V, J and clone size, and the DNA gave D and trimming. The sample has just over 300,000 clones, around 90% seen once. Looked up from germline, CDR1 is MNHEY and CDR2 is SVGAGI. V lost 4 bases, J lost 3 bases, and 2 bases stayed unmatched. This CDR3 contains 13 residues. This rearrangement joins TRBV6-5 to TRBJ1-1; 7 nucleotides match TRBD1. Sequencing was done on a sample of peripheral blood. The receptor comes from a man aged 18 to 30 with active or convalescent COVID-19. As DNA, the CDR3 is TGTGCCAGCAGTTCAGACAGGGACACTGAAGCTTTCTTT. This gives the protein CASSSDRDTEAFF.